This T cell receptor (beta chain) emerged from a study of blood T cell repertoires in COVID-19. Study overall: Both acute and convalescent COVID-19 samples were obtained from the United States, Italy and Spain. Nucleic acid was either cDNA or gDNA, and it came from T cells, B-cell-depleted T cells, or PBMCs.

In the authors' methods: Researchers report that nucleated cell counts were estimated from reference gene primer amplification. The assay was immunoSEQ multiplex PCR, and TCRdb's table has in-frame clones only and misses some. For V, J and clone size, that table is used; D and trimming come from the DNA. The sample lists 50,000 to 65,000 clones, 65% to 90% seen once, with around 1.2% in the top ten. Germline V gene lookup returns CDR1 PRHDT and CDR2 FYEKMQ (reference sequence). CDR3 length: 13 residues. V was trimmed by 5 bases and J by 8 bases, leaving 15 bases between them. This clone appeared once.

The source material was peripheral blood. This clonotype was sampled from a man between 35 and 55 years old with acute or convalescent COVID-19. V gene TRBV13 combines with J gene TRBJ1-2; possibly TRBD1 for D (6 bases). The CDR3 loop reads CASSVGQPRGYTF. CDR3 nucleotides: TGTGCCAGCAGCGTGGGACAACCTCGGGGCTACACCTTC.